Below are 18 T cell receptor beta chains sequenced from a single sample in a study of blood T cell repertoires in COVID-19. Some clones are missing from TCRdb's copy, which holds only in-frame ones; the method was immunoSEQ multiplex PCR. The repertoire holds around 250,000 clones, with just under 85% as singletons. Sample: PBMCs or T cells enriched from blood (not recorded which). The receptors here all came from a man aged 35 to 55 who had recovered from COVID-19.

This clone was seen a handful of times. Additional DNA sequences in this sample encode the identical CDR3. The CDR3 nucleotides read TGCGCCAGCAGCTTGGACACAACGGGAGAGCAGTACTTC. Its translation is CASSLDTTGEQYF. The chain has TRBV5-1 and TRBJ2-7; a weak D match, TRBD2 (5 bases). Trimming removed 0 bases from V and 7 bases from J, with 11 bases in between. Germline-derived CDR1 and CDR2 are SGHRS and YFSETQ. CDR3 length: 13 residues. The full variable domain, in which reference TRBV5-1 and TRBJ2-7 provide the parts outside the CDR3, is KAGVTQTPRYLIKTRGQQVTLSCSPISGHRSVSWYQQTPGQGLQFLFEYFSETQRNKGNFPGRFSGRQFSNSRSEMNVSTLELGDSALYLCASSLDTTGEQYFGPGTRLTVT.

CDR3 loop: CASSEALVSNEQFF. CDR3 coding DNA: TGTGCCAGCAGTGAAGCGCTAGTTAGCAATGAGCAGTTCTTC. This chain joins TRBV2 and TRBJ2-1, with D hard to call. Trimming stripped 0 bases from V and 6 bases from J, with 9 bases between. CDR1 SNHLY and CDR2 FYNNEI come from the germline V gene. The CDR3 covers 14 residues.

The chain employs TRBV6-5 and TRBJ1-3, with D hard to call. V was trimmed by 8 bases and J by 0 bases, leaving 11 bases between them. This CDR3 contains 14 residues. Germline lookup yields CDR1 MNHEY and CDR2 SVGAGI. The CDR3 reads CASGLRDSGNTIYF. The CDR3 DNA reads TGTGCCAGCGGACTCCGGGACTCTGGAAACACCATATATTTT.

The chain combines TRBV7-8 with TRBJ2-7; 9 bases agree with TRBD2. The CDR3 extends over 15 amino acids. Germline V gene data show CDR1 as SGHVS and CDR2 as FQNEAQ. Trimming took 5 bases from V and 2 from J; bases not matched to a gene: 7. CDR3 sequence reads: CASSLTLAGAYEQYF. The CDR3 DNA sequence: TGTGCCAGCAGCCTCACCTTAGCGGGAGCCTACGAGCAGTACTTC.

The chain links TRBV7-2 to TRBJ1-5, with D possibly TRBD1 on 5 matching bases. The CDR3 has 16 residues. Per the germline V gene, CDR1 is SGHTA and CDR2 is FQGNSA. V was trimmed by 2 bases and J by 2 bases, leaving 13 bases between them. The CDR3 reads CASSLQQGGGNQPQHF. For the CDR3, the DNA is TGTGCCAGCAGCTTACAGCAGGGCGGAGGCAATCAGCCCCAGCATTTT.

The gene calls are TRBV28 and TRBJ2-6; a possible D gene is TRBD2 (6 bases). This CDR3 is built from 19 residues. Germline V lookup: CDR1 MDHEN, CDR2 SYDVKM. Between the trimmed V and J ends, which lost 2 bases and 1 base, there was a span of 18 bases. The CDR3 nucleotides are TGTGCCAGCAGTTTAAGGAGGGGCAGGCCAACGTCTGGGGCCAACGTCCTGACTTTC. As protein: CASSLRRGRPTSGANVLTF.

This chain joins TRBV12-3 or TRBV12-4 and TRBJ2-5, with TRBD1 matching over 7 bases. The ends lost 3 bases at V and 11 bases at J; junction bases unmatched: 9. There are 13 residues in the CDR3. CDR3 protein: CASSFMQGDTQYF. The DNA for the CDR3 is TGTGCCAGCAGTTTTATGCAGGGGGATACTCAGTACTTC.

This clone was counted a few times. The chain employs TRBV3-1 (or the pseudogene TRBV3-2) and TRBJ2-7, with a tentative D call TRBD2 (6 bases). The CDR3 covers 15 residues. Germline V gives CDR1 LGHDT, CDR2 YNNKEL (reference sequence). Trimming cost V 5 bases and J 0 bases, with 14 bases left between them. CDR3 region: CASSFRGLNSYEQYF. The CDR3 bases are TGTGCCAGCAGCTTTCGGGGACTGAACTCCTACGAGCAGTACTTC.

The J gene is TRBJ2-5, the V gene TRBV5-1; D call uncertain. This CDR3 region has 14 residues. CDR1 is SGHRS, CDR2 YFSETQ, per germline. V was shortened by 0 bases and J by 5 bases, with 11 bases between the two germline ends. CDR3 residues: CASSLVSSSETQYF. The CDR3 region has the DNA TGCGCCAGCAGCTTGGTATCTAGTAGTGAGACCCAGTACTTC.

The chain carries TRBV25-1 and TRBJ2-5, with 8 nucleotides matching TRBD1. This CDR3 region has 15 residues. The V and J ends lost 4 bases and 4 bases, in that order; junction bases with no gene match: 8. CDR1 is MGHDK and CDR2 is SYGVNS in the germline V gene. CDR3 nucleotide sequence: TGTGCCAGCAGTGGGGGGGTCAGGGGGCGAGAGACCCAGTACTTC. Amino acid sequence: CASSGGVRGRETQYF.

The J gene is TRBJ1-1, the V gene TRBV9, with 12 bases fitting TRBD1. The CDR3 length is 15 residues. The V segment lost 4 bases and the J segment 5 bases; nucleotides outside the gene matches: 6. Germline V gene sequence: CDR1 SGDLS, CDR2 YYNGEE. The CDR3 here is CASSLGQGAWTEAFF. The CDR3 coding sequence is TGTGCCAGCAGCCTGGGACAGGGGGCCTGGACTGAAGCTTTCTTT.

This chain uses TRBV30 with TRBJ1-4, with TRBD1 identical over 11 bases. This CDR3 region has 14 residues. V shed 3 bases and J 5 bases; nucleotides not matched to a gene: 2. Germline V gene lookup returns CDR1 GTSNPN and CDR2 SVGIG (reference sequence). Here the CDR3 DNA reads TGTGCCTGGAGCGGGGACAGGGGGAATGAAAAACTGTTTTTT. It codes for CAWSGDRGNEKLFF.

This chain uses TRBV14 with TRBJ1-1, with D maybe TRBD1 (5 bases). The CDR3 totals 13 residues. From germline, CDR1 is SGHDN and CDR2 FVKESK. V shed 4 bases and J shed 6 bases, with 12 bases lying between them. The DNA for the CDR3 is TGTGCCAGCAGCCTAAGAGGCAGGGCTGAAGCTTTCTTT. Translated, it gives CASSLRGRAEAFF.

This rearrangement joins TRBV7-2 to TRBJ2-2; TRBD2 agrees at 9 bases. V shed 2 bases, J shed 7 bases, and the junction held 5 bases outside the gene matches. The CDR3 contains 15 residues. Germline V gene sequence: CDR1 SGHTA, CDR2 FQGNSA. The CDR3 DNA reads TGTGCCAGCAGCTTATTAGCGGGGGAGGTCGGGGAGCTGTTTTTT. It is translated as CASSLLAGEVGELFF.

The chain employs TRBV6-5 and TRBJ1-2; 8 nucleotides align to TRBD1. The CDR3 loop spans 13 amino acids. V lost 6 bases, J lost 2 bases, and 2 bases stayed unmatched. Germline loops: CDR1 MNHEY, CDR2 SVGAGI. The CDR3: CASSGTGNYGYTF. The CDR3 DNA sequence: TGTGCCAGCAGCGGGACAGGCAACTATGGCTACACCTTC.

This sequence joins TRBV7-2 and TRBJ2-5; 7 bases fit TRBD2. The CDR3 contains 15 residues. V lost 3 bases and J lost 4; bases outside the gene matches: 8. Germline loops: CDR1 SGHTA, CDR2 FQGNSA. CDR3 residues: CASSFGGGRLETQYF. In nucleotides, the CDR3 is TGTGCCAGCAGCTTTGGCGGGGGACGGTTAGAGACCCAGTACTTC.

The chain is built from TRBV4-1 and TRBJ2-3; TRBD2 might be the D (5 bases). Trimming removed 5 bases at V and 3 bases at J, with 12 bases between. CDR1 and CDR2 (germline): MGHRA, YSYEKL. This CDR3 spans 14 amino acids. CDR3 loop: CASSGLGGTDTQYF. The CDR3 DNA reads as TGCGCCAGCAGCGGTCTAGGAGGTACAGATACGCAGTATTTT.

This chain uses TRBV2 with TRBJ2-5; TRBD2 matches 7 bases. The CDR3 spans 13 residues. J lost 4 bases, V lost 7 bases, and 6 bases had no gene match. CDR1 is SNHLY and CDR2 is FYNNEI in the germline V gene. The CDR3 loop is CASTASGAETQYF. The CDR3 coding sequence is TGTGCCAGCACGGCCAGCGGGGCAGAGACCCAGTACTTC.